This TCR beta chain was obtained from a study of blood T cell repertoires in COVID-19. Whole-study context: Samples came from the United States, Italy and Spain, spanning acute and convalescent COVID-19. PBMCs, B-cell-depleted T cells, or T cells were the source of the cDNA or gDNA that made up the material.

CDR3 length equals 17 residues. Original analysis: Amplification from reference gene primers served as the basis for estimated nucleated cell counts. The protocol was immunoSEQ multiplex PCR, while the TCRdb copy is restricted to in-frame clones and leaves out a portion. Clone size and the V and J calls come from that table; the DNA yielded D and trimming. Among 150,000 or so clones listed, around 90% were seen once. This sequence originates from a human donor in a cohort sampled during active COVID-19. The sample consisted of peripheral blood. The chain recombines TRBV7-5 with TRBJ2-2; TRBD2, the table's D call, was not compared with the DNA. TRBV7-5 is listed as a pseudogene. The CDR3 nucleotides are TGTGTCAGAAGCTTATCCCCTATAAGCGGCATCACCGGGGAGCTGTTTTTT. This codes for CVRSLSPISGITGELFF.